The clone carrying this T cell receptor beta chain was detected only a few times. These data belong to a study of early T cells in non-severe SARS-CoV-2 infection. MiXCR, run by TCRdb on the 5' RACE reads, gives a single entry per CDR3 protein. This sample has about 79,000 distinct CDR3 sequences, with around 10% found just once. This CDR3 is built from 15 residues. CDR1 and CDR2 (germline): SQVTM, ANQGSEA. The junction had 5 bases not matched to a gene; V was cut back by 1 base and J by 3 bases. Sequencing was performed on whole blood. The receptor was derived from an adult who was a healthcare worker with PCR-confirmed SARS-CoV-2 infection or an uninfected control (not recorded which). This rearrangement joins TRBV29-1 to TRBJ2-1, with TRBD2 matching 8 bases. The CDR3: CSVEVGGGFYNEQFF. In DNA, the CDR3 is TGCAGCGTTGAAGTTGGCGGGGGGTTCTACAATGAGCAGTTCTTC.